The rows below give T cell receptor beta chains drawn from one sample of a study of T-cell memory formation after mild COVID-19. TCRdb itself ran the 5' RACE reads through MiXCR, one entry per CDR3 protein. The sample records approximately 500,000 distinct CDR3 sequences, nearly 25% being singletons. The sequenced sample consisted of PBMCs or a T cell subset sorted from them (not recorded which). These receptors originate from an adult woman who had mild COVID-19 (a few samples of this study predate the infection). Cell type and time point are not known. CDR3s include the opening cysteine and the closing phenylalanine or tryptophan. The D gene is left open where the match is weak. Clone size is shown for a subset of rows, as once, few, many or a class of expanded clone.

v_call	d_call	j_call	clone_size	cdr3_nt	cdr3_aa
TRBV5-1	TRBD2	TRBJ2-1	many	TGCGCCAGCAGCTTGGAAGGTAGCGGGAGACGCAGCGAGCAGTTCTTC	CASSLEGSGRRSEQFF
TRBV27	TRBD2	TRBJ2-7	NA	TGTGCCAGCAGTGACGGACTAGCGTTGTACGAGCAGTACTTC	CASSDGLALYEQYF
TRBV29-1	NA	TRBJ1-2	NA	TGCAGCGTTGCCCCGACGGCTAACTATGGCTACACCTTC	CSVAPTANYGYTF
TRBV14	NA	TRBJ2-1	NA	TGTGCCAGCAGCCAGCCCCCCGTGTTGGCCTACAATGAGCAGTTCTTC	CASSQPPVLAYNEQFF
TRBV24-1	TRBD1	TRBJ1-5	NA	TGTGCCACGTCAGGGGGGTCGGGCAATCAGCCCCAGCATTTT	CATSGGSGNQPQHF
TRBV28	TRBD2	TRBJ2-1	NA	TGTGCCAGCAGTTTCCCACGTCCTCCATTAGCGGGAGTAATCGATGAGCAGTTCTTC	CASSFPRPPLAGVIDEQFF
TRBV20-1	TRBD2	TRBJ2-3	NA	TGCAGTGCTTGGACTAGCGGGAGAAGCACAGATACGCAGTATTTT	CSAWTSGRSTDTQYF
TRBV12-3/TRBV12-4	NA	TRBJ2-7	few	TGTGCCAGCAGTCCGGACTACTCCTCCTACGAGCAGTACTTC	CASSPDYSSYEQYF
TRBV5-1	TRBD2	TRBJ2-3	NA	TGCGCCAGCAGCTTAGCACTAGCGGGAGCGAGAGATACGCAGTATTTT	CASSLALAGARDTQYF
TRBV9	TRBD1	TRBJ2-7	NA	TGTGCCAGCAGCGTCTCTCTCGGACAGGGAGAGCAGTACTTC	CASSVSLGQGEQYF
TRBV16	TRBD1	TRBJ2-7	once	TGTGCCAGCAGCCAAGACAGGGTTGTTGAGGAGCAGTACTTC	CASSQDRVVEEQYF
TRBV6-1	NA	TRBJ2-1	NA	TGTGCCAGCAGTCAGTTTAGTTGGGAGATCTACAATGAGCAGTTCTTC	CASSQFSWEIYNEQFF
TRBV9	TRBD2	TRBJ2-7	few	TGTGCCAGCAGCGGCTCTAGCGGGGGCTACGAGCAGTACTTC	CASSGSSGGYEQYF
TRBV7-2	NA	TRBJ2-3	NA	TGTGCCAGCGCCCTTGGGGCAGGCACAGATACGCAGTATTTT	CASALGAGTDTQYF
TRBV20-1	NA	TRBJ2-1	NA	TGCAGTGCTTGGTCGGGACTCCGGGGTGAGCAGTTCTTC	CSAWSGLRGEQFF
TRBV7-8	NA	TRBJ2-2	few	TGTGCCAGCAGCTTCGAGGGGGACACCGGGGAGCTGTTTTTT	CASSFEGDTGELFF
TRBV7-3	NA	TRBJ2-1	NA	TGTGCCAGCAGCCATGTTATCGGGGGAGAGCAGTTCTTC	CASSHVIGGEQFF
TRBV10-3	NA	TRBJ2-3	few	TGTGCCATCAGTGAGTCGACTAGCGGACAGGGGAGGGCAGATACGCAGTATTTT	CAISESTSGQGRADTQYF
TRBV25-1	TRBD2	TRBJ2-1	NA	TGTGCCAGCAGTGACACTAGCGGGAGGGCCAATGAGCAGTTCTTC	CASSDTSGRANEQFF
TRBV6-5	NA	TRBJ2-5	few	TGTGCCAGCAGTTACTCGGGCGGATCTGGAGAGACCCAGTACTTC	CASSYSGGSGETQYF
TRBV7-9	NA	TRBJ1-5	NA	TGTGCCAGCAGCGAAAATAATCAGCCCCAGCATTTT	CASSENNQPQHF
TRBV6-5	NA	TRBJ1-2	NA	TGTGCCAGCAGTTTTGACAGATATGGCTACACCTTC	CASSFDRYGYTF
TRBV6-1	NA	TRBJ2-3	NA	TGTGCCAGCGTAGCAGGATTCACAGATACGCAGTATTTT	CASVAGFTDTQYF
TRBV7-2	TRBD2	TRBJ2-3	few	TGTGCCAGCAGCTTTCTAGCGGGGACTAGCACAGATACGCAGTATTTT	CASSFLAGTSTDTQYF
TRBV7-6	TRBD1	TRBJ1-4	few	TGTGCCAGCAGCCACCCTCTGAGGGGGACAGCTAATGAAAAACTGTTTTTT	CASSHPLRGTANEKLFF
TRBV19	NA	TRBJ1-1	NA	TGTGCCAGTAGGTCCCTCCGTGTAGGGATCGCTGAAGCTTTCTTT	CASRSLRVGIAEAFF
TRBV5-1	NA	TRBJ2-3	once	TGCGCCAGCAGCTTGTACCCCGCAGATACGCAGTATTTT	CASSLYPADTQYF
TRBV5-1	NA	TRBJ1-1	NA	TGCGCCAGCAGCTTGTACGTCGGGGGGAACACTGAAGCTTTCTTT	CASSLYVGGNTEAFF
TRBV11-1	NA	TRBJ2-7	few	TGTGCCAGCGGCCAAGACGGGGGGCCGTACGAGCAGTACTTC	CASGQDGGPYEQYF
TRBV20-1	NA	TRBJ2-7	NA	TGCAGTGCTAGACAGCGGACATCTTCCTACGAGCAGTACTTC	CSARQRTSSYEQYF
TRBV6-4	NA	TRBJ2-3	few	TGTGCCAGCAGTGACTATAGCGGCACAGATACGCAGTATTTT	CASSDYSGTDTQYF
TRBV24-1	TRBD2	TRBJ2-1	few	TGTGCCACCTCCAGGATGGGGGAGGGCCCCCTCAATGAGCAGTTCTTC	CATSRMGEGPLNEQFF
TRBV12-3/TRBV12-4	NA	TRBJ1-5	few	TGTGCCAGCAGTTCGGACGGTACCAATCAGCCCCAGCATTTT	CASSSDGTNQPQHF
TRBV6-5	TRBD2	TRBJ2-3	few	TGTGCCAGCAGTTACATGACGGGAGGTTCAGGAGATACGCAGTATTTT	CASSYMTGGSGDTQYF
TRBV5-4	TRBD2	TRBJ2-2	NA	TGTGCCAGCAGCTTGGTCGCTAGCGGCCTGGCGGAGCTGTTTTTT	CASSLVASGLAELFF
TRBV7-2	NA	TRBJ2-4	NA	TGTGCCAGCAGCTTAAATGGGGCGGGGACCTCCTATGAAAACATTCAGTACTTC	CASSLNGAGTSYENIQYF
TRBV4-1	TRBD2	TRBJ2-3	many	TGCGCCAGCAGCCAAGAAGGGAGGACTAGCGGGAGTTTCCGCGGAGATACGCAGTATTTT	CASSQEGRTSGSFRGDTQYF
TRBV9	NA	TRBJ2-2	NA	TGTGCCAGCAGCGTAGTAGGACACAGCACCGGGGAGCTGTTTTTT	CASSVVGHSTGELFF
TRBV7-3	NA	TRBJ2-5	NA	TGTGCCAGCAGCTCCAAAGACAGAAACCAAGAGACCCAGTACTTC	CASSSKDRNQETQYF
TRBV6-5	TRBD1	TRBJ1-2	few	TGTGCCAGCAGTTATTTCGGGACAGACTATGGCTACACCTTC	CASSYFGTDYGYTF
TRBV25-1	TRBD1	TRBJ1-1	NA	TGTGCCAGCAGTGGGACAGGGGGCGTTCTGGAAGCTTTCTTT	CASSGTGGVLEAFF
TRBV7-6	NA	TRBJ2-1	NA	TGTGCCAGCAGCTTACCCTTGGCGGGGAAGGTAAACAATGAGCAGTTCTTC	CASSLPLAGKVNNEQFF
TRBV18	TRBD1	TRBJ1-5	few	TGTGCCAGCTCTAGCCGCCGGGACAGGGGGCTGAGTCAGCCCCAGCATTTT	CASSSRRDRGLSQPQHF
TRBV29-1	NA	TRBJ2-7	NA	TGCAGCGCTCTTAGCGGCTCCTACGAGCAGTACTTC	CSALSGSYEQYF
TRBV7-9	NA	TRBJ2-1	NA	TGTGCCAGCAGCTTAGGTATGTCCTACAATGAGCAGTTCTTC	CASSLGMSYNEQFF
TRBV7-9	NA	TRBJ2-1	few	TGTGCCAGCAGCCCCCAGGAGGGACCCCTGCACAATGAGCAGTTCTTC	CASSPQEGPLHNEQFF
TRBV7-9	TRBD2	TRBJ2-3	NA	TGTGCCAGCAGCCTTAGCGGGAGTACTGGAGATACGCAGTATTTT	CASSLSGSTGDTQYF
TRBV7-6	NA	TRBJ2-2	few	TGTGCCAGCAGCTCGGGACTCCCGAAAAACACCGGGGAGCTGTTTTTT	CASSSGLPKNTGELFF
TRBV9	NA	TRBJ1-1	few	TGTGCCAGCAGCCCAGTGGAGTACGGAGATACTGAAGCTTTCTTT	CASSPVEYGDTEAFF
TRBV3-1	NA	TRBJ2-3	few	TGTGCCAGCAGCCAGACTTGGGGATCCGAGGGGTATTTT	CASSQTWGSEGYF
TRBV12-3/TRBV12-4	TRBD2	TRBJ2-5	NA	TGTGCCAGCAGTTACGGCGGCCTAGCGGGGGTGGGACAAGAGACCCAGTACTTC	CASSYGGLAGVGQETQYF
TRBV24-1	TRBD1	TRBJ2-1	NA	TGTGCCACCAGTGCCCGGGACAGGTGGGCCTACAATGAGCAGTTCTTC	CATSARDRWAYNEQFF
TRBV7-3	NA	TRBJ1-5	NA	TGTGCCAGCAGCTGTATTAGGGTAGATCAGCCCCAGCATTTT	CASSCIRVDQPQHF